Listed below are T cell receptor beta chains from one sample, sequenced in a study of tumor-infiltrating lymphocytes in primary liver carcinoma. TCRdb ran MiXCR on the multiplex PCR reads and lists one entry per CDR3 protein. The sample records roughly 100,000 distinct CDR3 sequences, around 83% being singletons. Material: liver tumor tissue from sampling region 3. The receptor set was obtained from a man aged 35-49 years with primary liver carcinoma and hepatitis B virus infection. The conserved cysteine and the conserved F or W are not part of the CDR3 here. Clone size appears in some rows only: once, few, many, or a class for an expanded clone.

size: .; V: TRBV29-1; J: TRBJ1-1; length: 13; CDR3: SVAPGWAINTEAF
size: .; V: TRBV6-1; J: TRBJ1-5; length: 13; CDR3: ASRAMRGRIQPQH
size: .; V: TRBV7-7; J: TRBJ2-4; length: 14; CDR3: ASSLGPRETKNIQY
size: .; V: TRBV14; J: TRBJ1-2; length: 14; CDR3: ARSQVNPPWENDYT
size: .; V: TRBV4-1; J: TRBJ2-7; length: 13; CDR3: ASNHVGPNSYEQY
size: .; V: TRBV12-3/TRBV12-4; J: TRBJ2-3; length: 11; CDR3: ASSLGGVSAQY
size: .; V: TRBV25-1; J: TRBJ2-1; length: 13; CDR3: ASIVQGSPYKEQF
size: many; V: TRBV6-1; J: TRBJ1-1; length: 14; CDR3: ASRMGQGGMNTEAF
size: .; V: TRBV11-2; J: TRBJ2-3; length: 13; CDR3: ASSLDSLGTDSLS
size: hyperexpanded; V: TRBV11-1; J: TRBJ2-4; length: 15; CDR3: ASSFPGTSGTKNIQY
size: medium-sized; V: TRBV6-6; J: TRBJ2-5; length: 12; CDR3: ASSYSGDLGTQY
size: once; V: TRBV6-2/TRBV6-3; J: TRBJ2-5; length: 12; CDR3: ASSCTGTGETQY
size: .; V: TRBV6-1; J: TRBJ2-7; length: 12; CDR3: ASSPEREYYEQN
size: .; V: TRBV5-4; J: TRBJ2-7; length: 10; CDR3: ASRPRLGEQY
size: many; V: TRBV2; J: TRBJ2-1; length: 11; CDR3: ASSSGPRLEQF
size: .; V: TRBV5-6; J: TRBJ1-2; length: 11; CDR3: TSTPNGVGGYT
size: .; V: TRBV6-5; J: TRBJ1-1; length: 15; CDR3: ASSLNAGPKVRTEAF
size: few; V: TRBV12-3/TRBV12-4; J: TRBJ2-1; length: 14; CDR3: ASSPPGTDPYNEQF
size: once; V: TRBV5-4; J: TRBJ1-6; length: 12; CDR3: ASIYGTQNSPLH
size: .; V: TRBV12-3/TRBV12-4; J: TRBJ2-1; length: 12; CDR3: TSSGTGVVYVQS
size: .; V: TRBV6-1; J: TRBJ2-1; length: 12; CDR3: ASRELAGMNEQS
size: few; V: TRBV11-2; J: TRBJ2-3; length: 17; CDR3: ASSRPPRLAGERTDTQY
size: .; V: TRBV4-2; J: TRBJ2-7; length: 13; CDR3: ASSQDSGSDYEQY
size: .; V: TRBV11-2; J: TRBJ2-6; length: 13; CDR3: ASSFDRARANVLT
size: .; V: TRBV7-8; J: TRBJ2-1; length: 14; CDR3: ASSAKGAGVSNEQF
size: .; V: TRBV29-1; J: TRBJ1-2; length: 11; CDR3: SVRYTWDYGYT
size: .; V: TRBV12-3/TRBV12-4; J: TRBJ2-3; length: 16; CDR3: ASSPKMTSGSVSDMQY
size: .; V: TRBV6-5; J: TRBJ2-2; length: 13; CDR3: ASSPSTGDTRELF
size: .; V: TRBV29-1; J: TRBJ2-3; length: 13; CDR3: SVGGTSGRGDTQY
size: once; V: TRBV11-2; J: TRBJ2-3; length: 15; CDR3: AISLDSGETSTDMQY